This TCR beta chain was sequenced for a study of regulatory T cells in long-lasting Graves disease. Time point of the sample: newly diagnosed GD, antithyroid drugs for less than 3 months. Scientists built the TCR library using RNA that was extracted from PBMCs. Assembly of TCR beta libraries relied on iRepertoire HTBI primers together with Arm-PCR of CDR3 regions. TCRdb reprocessed the multiplex PCR reads with MiXCR, giving one entry per CDR3 protein. This sample yields about 500,000 distinct CDR3 sequences, of which more than 10% are seen a single time; approximately 9.6% belongs to the top ten. Germline V gives CDR1 MNHEY, CDR2 SMNVEV (reference sequence). This CDR3 region has 15 residues. V lost 6 bases to trimming and J lost 5 bases, with 16 bases between them. This same sample was also part of a study on T cells in Graves' hyperthyroidism and ophthalmopathy. That study adds: The model forecast ophthalmopathy, anticipating it by a median 6.5 months before onset.

This clonotype was obtained from a woman aged 25 to 39 with Graves disease. This chain connects TRBV27 to TRBJ1-4; maybe TRBD1 (6 bases). The specimen comprised peripheral blood mononuclear cells (PBMCs), sampled at new diagnosis, from a patient treated with antithyroid drugs. The CDR3 sequence is CASSPPRGPNEKLFF. CDR3 DNA: TGTGCCAGCAGCCCCCCCAGGGGCCCCAATGAAAAACTGTTTTTT. Drawing the rest from reference TRBV27 and TRBJ1-4, the complete variable domain is EAQVTQNPRYLITVTGKKLTVTCSQNMNHEYMSWYRQDPGLGLRQIYYSMNVEVTDKGDVPEGYKVSRKEKRNFPLILESPSPNQTSLYFCASSPPRGPNEKLFFGSGTQLSVL.